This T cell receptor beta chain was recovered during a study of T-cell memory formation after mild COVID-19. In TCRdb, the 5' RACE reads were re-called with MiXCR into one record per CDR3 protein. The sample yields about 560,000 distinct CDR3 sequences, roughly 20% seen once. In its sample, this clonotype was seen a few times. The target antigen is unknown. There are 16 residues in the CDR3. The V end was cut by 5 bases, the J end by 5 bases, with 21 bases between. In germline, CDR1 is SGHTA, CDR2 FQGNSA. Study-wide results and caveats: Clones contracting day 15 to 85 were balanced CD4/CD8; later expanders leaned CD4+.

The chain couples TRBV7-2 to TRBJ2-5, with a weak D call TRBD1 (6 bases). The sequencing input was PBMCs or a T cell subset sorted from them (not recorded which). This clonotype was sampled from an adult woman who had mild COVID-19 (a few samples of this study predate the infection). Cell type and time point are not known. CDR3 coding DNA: TGTGCCAGCAGCGTCGGGACATTAAACCAGGGGGAGACCCAGTACTTC. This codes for CASSVGTLNQGETQYF.